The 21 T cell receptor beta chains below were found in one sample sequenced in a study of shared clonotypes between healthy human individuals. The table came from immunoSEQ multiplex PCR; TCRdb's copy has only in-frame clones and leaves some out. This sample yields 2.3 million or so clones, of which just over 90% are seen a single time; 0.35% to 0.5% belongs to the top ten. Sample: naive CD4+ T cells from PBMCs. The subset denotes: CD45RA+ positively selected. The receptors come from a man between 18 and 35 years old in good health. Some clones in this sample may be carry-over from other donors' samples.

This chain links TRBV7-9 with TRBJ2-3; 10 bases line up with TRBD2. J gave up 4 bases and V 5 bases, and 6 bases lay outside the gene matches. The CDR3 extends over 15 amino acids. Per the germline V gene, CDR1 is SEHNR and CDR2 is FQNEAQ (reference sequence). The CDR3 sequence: CASSQLAGSADTQYF. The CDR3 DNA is TGTGCCAGCAGCCAACTAGCGGGGTCGGCAGATACGCAGTATTTT.

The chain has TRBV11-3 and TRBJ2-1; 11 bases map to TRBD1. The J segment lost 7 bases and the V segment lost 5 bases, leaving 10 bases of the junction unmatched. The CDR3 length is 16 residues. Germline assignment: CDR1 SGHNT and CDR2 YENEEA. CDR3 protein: CASSPRRDRGGNEQFF. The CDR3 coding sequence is TGTGCCAGCAGCCCTCGGCGGGACAGGGGGGGTAATGAGCAGTTCTTC.

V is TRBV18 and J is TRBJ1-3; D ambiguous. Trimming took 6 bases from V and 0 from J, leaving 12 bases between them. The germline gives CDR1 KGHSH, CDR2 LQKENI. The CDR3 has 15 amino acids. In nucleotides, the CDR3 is TGTGCCAGCTCGCCGGGTGGAACCTCTGGAAACACCATATATTTT. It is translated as CASSPGGTSGNTIYF.

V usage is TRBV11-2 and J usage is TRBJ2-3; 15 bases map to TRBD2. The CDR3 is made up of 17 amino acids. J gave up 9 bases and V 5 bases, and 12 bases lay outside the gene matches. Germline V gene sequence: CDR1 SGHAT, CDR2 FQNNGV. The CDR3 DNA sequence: TGTGCCAGCAGCCAGGGACTAGCGGGAGGACAACAGGGGACGCAGTATTTT. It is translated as CASSQGLAGGQQGTQYF. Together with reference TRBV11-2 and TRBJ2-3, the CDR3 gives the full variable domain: EAGVAQSPRYKIIEKRQSVAFWCNPISGHATLYWYQQILGQGPKLLIQFQNNGVVDDSQLPKDRFSAERLKGVDSTLKIQPAKLEDSAVYLCASSQGLAGGQQGTQYFGPGTRLTVL.

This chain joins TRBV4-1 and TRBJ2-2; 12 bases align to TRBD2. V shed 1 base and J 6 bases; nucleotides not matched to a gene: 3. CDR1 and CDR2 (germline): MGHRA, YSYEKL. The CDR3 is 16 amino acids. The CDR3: CASSQGLAGVPGELFF. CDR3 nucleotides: TGCGCCAGCAGCCAAGGACTAGCGGGAGTCCCCGGGGAGCTGTTTTTT.

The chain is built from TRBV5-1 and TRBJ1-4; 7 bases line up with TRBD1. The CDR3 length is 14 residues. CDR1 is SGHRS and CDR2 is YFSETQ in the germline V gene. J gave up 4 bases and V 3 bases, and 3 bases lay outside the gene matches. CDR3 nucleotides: TGCGCCAGCAGCTATAACAGGGGTAATGAAAAACTGTTTTTT. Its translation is CASSYNRGNEKLFF.

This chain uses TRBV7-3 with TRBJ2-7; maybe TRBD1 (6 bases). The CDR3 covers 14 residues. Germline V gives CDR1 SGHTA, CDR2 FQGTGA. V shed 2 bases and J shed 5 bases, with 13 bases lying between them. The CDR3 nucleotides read TGTGCCAGCAGCTTAGGCAGGGGCCCCCACGAGCAGTACTTC. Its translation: CASSLGRGPHEQYF.

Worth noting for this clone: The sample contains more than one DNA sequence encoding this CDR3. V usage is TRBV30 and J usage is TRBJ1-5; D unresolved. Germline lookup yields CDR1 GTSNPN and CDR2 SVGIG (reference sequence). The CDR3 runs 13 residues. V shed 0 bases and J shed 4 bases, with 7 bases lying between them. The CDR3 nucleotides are TGTGCCTGGAGTGTACAAGGAAATCAGCCCCAGCATTTT. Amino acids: CAWSVQGNQPQHF.

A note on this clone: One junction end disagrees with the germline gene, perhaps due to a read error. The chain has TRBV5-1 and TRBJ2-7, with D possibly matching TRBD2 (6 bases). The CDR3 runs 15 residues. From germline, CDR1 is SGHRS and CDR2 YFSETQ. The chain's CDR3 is CASRLDRGRRYEQYF. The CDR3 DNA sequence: TGCGCCAGCAGATTGGATCGGGGGAGACGCTACGAGCAGTACTTC.

CDR3 sequence: CASSLGFSGSQETQYF. The DNA for the CDR3 is TGCGCCAGCAGCTTGGGTTTTAGCGGGAGCCAAGAGACCCAGTACTTC. This chain connects TRBV5-1 to TRBJ2-5; TRBD2 matches 9 bases. The CDR3 is 16 residues long. J lost 1 base, V lost 0 bases, and 4 bases had no gene match. In germline, CDR1 is SGHRS, CDR2 YFSETQ.

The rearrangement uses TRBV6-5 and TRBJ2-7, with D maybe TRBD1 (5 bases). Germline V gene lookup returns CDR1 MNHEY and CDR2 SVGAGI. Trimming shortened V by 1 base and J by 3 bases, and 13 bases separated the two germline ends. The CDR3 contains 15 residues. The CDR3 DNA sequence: TGTGCCAGCAGTTACTACCATGGGGCCTACTACGAGCAGTACTTC. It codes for CASSYYHGAYYEQYF.

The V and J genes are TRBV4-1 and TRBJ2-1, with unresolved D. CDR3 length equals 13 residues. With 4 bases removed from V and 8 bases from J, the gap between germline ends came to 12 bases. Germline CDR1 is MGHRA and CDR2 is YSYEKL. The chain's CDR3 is CASSRPGVDEQFF. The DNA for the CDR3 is TGCGCCAGCAGCCGCCCGGGCGTGGATGAGCAGTTCTTC.

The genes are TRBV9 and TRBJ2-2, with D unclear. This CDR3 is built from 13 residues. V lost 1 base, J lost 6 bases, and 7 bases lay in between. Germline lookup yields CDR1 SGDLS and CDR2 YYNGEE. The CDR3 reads CASSVTGAGELFF. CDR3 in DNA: TGTGCCAGCAGCGTAACTGGGGCCGGGGAGCTGTTTTTT.

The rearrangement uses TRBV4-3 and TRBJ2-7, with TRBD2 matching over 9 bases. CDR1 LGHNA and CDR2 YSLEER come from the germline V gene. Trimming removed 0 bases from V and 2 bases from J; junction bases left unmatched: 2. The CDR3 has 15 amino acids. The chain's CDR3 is CASSQDLAGTYEQYF. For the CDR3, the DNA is TGCGCCAGCAGCCAAGACCTAGCGGGGACCTACGAGCAGTACTTC.

The CDR3 reads CASSQTGSASGYTF. The CDR3 DNA is TGTGCCAGCAGCCAGACAGGGTCTGCTTCTGGCTACACCTTC. The genes are TRBV6-5 and TRBJ1-2; TRBD1 agrees at 7 bases. Germline V lookup: CDR1 MNHEY, CDR2 SVGAGI. Trimming took 6 bases from V and 7 from J; bases not matched to a gene: 11. This CDR3 spans 14 amino acids.

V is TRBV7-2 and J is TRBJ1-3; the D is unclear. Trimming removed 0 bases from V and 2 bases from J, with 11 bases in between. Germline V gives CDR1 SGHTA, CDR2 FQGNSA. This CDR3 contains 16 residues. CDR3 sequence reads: CASSLALGRPGNTIYF. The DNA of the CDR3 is TGTGCCAGCAGCTTAGCCCTGGGAAGACCTGGAAACACCATATATTTT.

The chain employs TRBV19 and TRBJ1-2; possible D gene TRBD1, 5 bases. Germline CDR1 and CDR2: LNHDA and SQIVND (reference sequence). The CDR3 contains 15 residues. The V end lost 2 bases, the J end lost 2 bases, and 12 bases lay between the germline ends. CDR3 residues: CASSIRSRVNYGYTF. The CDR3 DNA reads TGTGCCAGTAGTATAAGGAGCAGGGTAAACTATGGCTACACCTTC.

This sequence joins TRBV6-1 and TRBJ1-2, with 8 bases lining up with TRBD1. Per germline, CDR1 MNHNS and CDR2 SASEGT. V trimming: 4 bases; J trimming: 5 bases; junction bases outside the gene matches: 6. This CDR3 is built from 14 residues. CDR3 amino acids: CASSGPGGDYGYTF. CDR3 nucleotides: TGTGCCAGCAGTGGGCCAGGGGGCGATTATGGCTACACCTTC.

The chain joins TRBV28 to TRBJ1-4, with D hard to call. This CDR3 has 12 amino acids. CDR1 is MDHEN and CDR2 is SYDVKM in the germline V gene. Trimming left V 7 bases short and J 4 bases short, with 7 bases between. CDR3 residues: CASTSVNEKLFF. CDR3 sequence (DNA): TGTGCCAGCACGTCAGTTAATGAAAAACTGTTTTTT. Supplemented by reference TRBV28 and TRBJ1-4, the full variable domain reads DVKVTQSSRYLVKRTGEKVFLECVQDMDHENMFWYRQDPGLGLRLIYFSYDVKMKEKGDIPEGYSVSREKKERFSLILESASTNQTSMYLCASTSVNEKLFFGSGTQLSVL.

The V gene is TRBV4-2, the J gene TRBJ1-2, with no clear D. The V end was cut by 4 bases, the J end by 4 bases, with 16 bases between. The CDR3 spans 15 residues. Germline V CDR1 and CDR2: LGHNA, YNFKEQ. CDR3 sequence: CASSPIEEVAYGYTF. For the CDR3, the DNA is TGTGCCAGCAGCCCCATCGAGGAGGTTGCCTATGGCTACACCTTC.

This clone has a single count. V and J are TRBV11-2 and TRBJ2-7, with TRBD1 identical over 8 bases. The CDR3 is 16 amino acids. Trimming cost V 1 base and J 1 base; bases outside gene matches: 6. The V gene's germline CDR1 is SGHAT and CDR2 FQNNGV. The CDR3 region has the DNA TGTGCCAGCAGCTTAGGTAGACAGGGGAGGTCCTACGAGCAGTACTTC. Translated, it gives CASSLGRQGRSYEQYF.